Listed here are 3 T cell receptor beta chains from one sample, sequenced in a study of beta chain features in type 1 diabetes. Broader study findings: People with Type 1 diabetes carried modestly yet significantly shorter TCRB CDR3s in all four CD4+ subsets.

These receptors have no known antigen. Reverse transcription of all isolated RNA meant that expressed TCRB transcripts were sequenced. Method: immunoSEQ multiplex PCR; TCRdb's copy keeps in-frame clones and lacks some. The data hold more than 250,000 clones, with approximately 25% observed a single time. Sequences were obtained from naive CD4+ T cells from blood. The origin of the receptors is a woman in her twenties or thirties with type 1 diabetes.

Points on this clone: One junction end disagrees with the germline gene, perhaps due to a read error. The genes are TRBV27 and TRBJ1-1; D is perhaps TRBD1 (6 bases). Germline assignment: CDR1 MNHEY and CDR2 SMNVEV (reference sequence). The CDR3 runs 14 residues. The CDR3 DNA sequence: TGTGCCAGCAGTTCTTCAACAGGGAACCCTGAAGCTTTCTTT. Its translation is CASSSSTGNPEAFF.

The gene calls are TRBV15 and TRBJ2-7; 9 bases agree with TRBD2. V lost 1 base to trimming and J lost 2 bases; unmatched junction nucleotides: 9. This CDR3 has 17 residues. Looked up from germline, CDR1 is LNHNV and CDR2 is YYDKDF (reference sequence). Here the CDR3 reads CATSRAATSGTPYEQYF. The CDR3 DNA is TGTGCCACCAGCAGAGCGGCGACTAGCGGAACCCCCTACGAGCAGTACTTC. Full variable domain (outside the CDR3, taken from reference TRBV15 and TRBJ2-7): DAMVIQNPRYQVTQFGKPVTLSCSQTLNHNVMYWYQQKSSQAPKLLFHYYDKDFNNEADTPDNFQSRRPNTSFCFLDIRSPGLGDTAMYLCATSRAATSGTPYEQYFGPGTRLTVT.

The chain is built from TRBV25-1 and TRBJ1-1; a weak D match, TRBD1 (6 bases). V lost 6 bases to trimming and J lost 0 bases, with 17 bases between them. Germline V gene lookup returns CDR1 MGHDK and CDR2 SYGVNS. The CDR3 extends over 16 amino acids. Here the CDR3 DNA reads TGTGCCAGCAGCCCGTTTTCCAGGGGCATGAACACTGAAGCTTTCTTT. Encoded protein: CASSPFSRGMNTEAFF.